Listed below are T cell receptor beta chains from one sample, sequenced in a study of Ad26.COV2.S vaccination and SARS-CoV-2 variants. The assay was immunoSEQ multiplex PCR, and TCRdb's table has in-frame clones only and misses some. Among around 450,000 clones listed, roughly 87% were seen once. Material: peripheral blood, obtained in a trial of Ad26.COV2.S vaccine versus placebo. These receptors originate from a person between 18 and 59 years old who received the Ad26.COV2.S COVID-19 vaccine or a placebo. Both conserved end residues are part of each CDR3. Each record gives: D gene, J gene, V gene, clone size, CDR3 DNA, CDR3 protein. A D gene is named only where the DNA matches it firmly. Clone sizes are given selectively: once, few, many, or a class where the clone is expanded.

D: .; J: TRBJ1-4; V: TRBV4-1; size: .; DNA: TGCGCCAGCAGCCAAGGGGGAACAGCTGCAACTAATGAAAAACTGTTTTTT; CDR3: CASSQGGTAATNEKLFF
D: TRBD2; J: TRBJ2-1; V: TRBV3-1/TRBV3-2; size: .; DNA: TGTGCCAGTGGAGATTGGACTAGCGGTTTCAATGAGCAGTTCTTC; CDR3: CASGDWTSGFNEQFF
D: TRBD1; J: TRBJ2-2; V: TRBV7-9; size: .; DNA: TGTGCCAGCAGCTTATGGGGCAGACAGGGTTTGAACACCGGGGAGCTGTTTTTT; CDR3: CASSLWGRQGLNTGELFF
D: TRBD1; J: TRBJ1-6; V: TRBV28; size: .; DNA: TGTGCCAGCAGACCGGTTGGGACAGGGCCGTTCCACTTT; CDR3: CASRPVGTGPFHF
D: TRBD1; J: TRBJ1-2; V: TRBV12-3/TRBV12-4; size: .; DNA: TGTGCCAGCAGTCTACAGGGGGCCCTAGGCTACACCTTC; CDR3: CASSLQGALGYTF
D: .; J: TRBJ1-3; V: TRBV30; size: .; DNA: TGTGCCTGGAGCCCCTCTGGAAACACCATATATTTT; CDR3: CAWSPSGNTIYF
D: .; J: TRBJ2-7; V: TRBV30; size: .; DNA: TGTGCCTGGAGTGATCCAATCGGGACCACCGAAATCTACGAGCAGTACTTC; CDR3: CAWSDPIGTTEIYEQYF
D: .; J: TRBJ2-7; V: TRBV9; size: .; DNA: TGTGCCAGCAGCCCAGGGACTTTAAGCTCCTACGAGCAGTACTTC; CDR3: CASSPGTLSSYEQYF
D: .; J: TRBJ2-2; V: TRBV7-9; size: .; DNA: TGTGCCAGCAGCTTAGTCGGAGACACCGGGGAGCTGTTTTTT; CDR3: CASSLVGDTGELFF
D: .; J: TRBJ1-3; V: TRBV5-1; size: few; DNA: TGCGCCAGCAGCTTGACGGGGGATACTGGAAACACCATATATTTT; CDR3: CASSLTGDTGNTIYF
D: .; J: TRBJ2-7; V: TRBV5-1; size: .; DNA: TGCGCCAGCAGCGATACAGCATCCTACGAGCAGTACTTC; CDR3: CASSDTASYEQYF
D: .; J: TRBJ2-1; V: TRBV6-2/TRBV6-3; size: once; DNA: TGTGCCAGCAGTTATGCGGAGTCCTACAATGAGCAGTTCTTC; CDR3: CASSYAESYNEQFF
D: TRBD2; J: TRBJ2-3; V: TRBV13; size: .; DNA: TGTGCCAGCAGCACCCGACTAGCGGGGGACACAGATACGCAGTATTTT; CDR3: CASSTRLAGDTDTQYF
D: TRBD2; J: TRBJ2-7; V: TRBV7-9; size: .; DNA: TGTGCCAGCAGCTACCTAGGGACTAGCGGGAGAATTAGCGGCAACGAGCAGTACTTC; CDR3: CASSYLGTSGRISGNEQYF
D: .; J: TRBJ2-5; V: TRBV28; size: .; DNA: TGTGCCAGCAGTTTACCCAGCGGGATAGGGGGTTTTAAGACCCAGTACTTC; CDR3: CASSLPSGIGGFKTQYF
D: TRBD2; J: TRBJ2-3; V: TRBV3-1/TRBV3-2; size: .; DNA: TGTGCCAGCCGCCAGGGGCGGGGGGGGATCACAGATACGCAGTATTTT; CDR3: CASRQGRGGITDTQYF
D: TRBD1; J: TRBJ2-1; V: TRBV27; size: .; DNA: TGTGCCAGCACGGCCTGGGACAGGGCCAATGAGCAGTTCTTC; CDR3: CASTAWDRANEQFF
D: .; J: TRBJ2-7; V: TRBV6-5; size: .; DNA: TGTGCCAGCAGTAACCGTCAGGGATACGAGCAGTACTTC; CDR3: CASSNRQGYEQYF
D: TRBD1; J: TRBJ1-5; V: TRBV6-5; size: .; DNA: TGTGCCAGCAGTCCAGGGGGCTTTCAGCCCCAGCATTTT; CDR3: CASSPGGFQPQHF